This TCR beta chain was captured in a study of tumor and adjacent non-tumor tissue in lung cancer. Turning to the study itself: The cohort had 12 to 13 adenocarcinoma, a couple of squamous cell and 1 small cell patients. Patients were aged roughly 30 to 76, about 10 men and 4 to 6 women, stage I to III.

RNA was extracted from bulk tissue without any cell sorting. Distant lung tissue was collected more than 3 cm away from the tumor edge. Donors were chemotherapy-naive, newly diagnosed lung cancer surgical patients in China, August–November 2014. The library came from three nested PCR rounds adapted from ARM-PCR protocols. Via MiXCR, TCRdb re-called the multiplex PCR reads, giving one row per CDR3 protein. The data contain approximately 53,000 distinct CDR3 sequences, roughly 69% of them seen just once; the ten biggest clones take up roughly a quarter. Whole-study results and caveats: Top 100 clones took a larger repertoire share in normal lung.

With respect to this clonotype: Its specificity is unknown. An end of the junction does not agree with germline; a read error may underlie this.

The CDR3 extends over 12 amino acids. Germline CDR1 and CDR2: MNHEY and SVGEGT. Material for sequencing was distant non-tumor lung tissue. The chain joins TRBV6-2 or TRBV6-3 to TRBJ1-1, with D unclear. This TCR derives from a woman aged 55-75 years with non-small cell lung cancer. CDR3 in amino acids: CVSSYFVAEAFF. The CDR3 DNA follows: TGTGTCAGCAGTTACTTTGTGGCTGAAGCTTTCTTT.